The next 21 T cell receptor beta chains were all read from a single sample in a study of cytomegalovirus exposure and HLA in healthy donors. Generated by immunoSEQ multiplex PCR, the TCRdb table keeps only in-frame clones and is missing some. The data show about 160,000 clones, about 95% seen once. The sequenced sample consisted of PBMCs. These receptors were obtained from a woman aged 18-35 years in good health and CMV-seronegative.

This clone was counted once. The V call is TRBV5-4, the J call TRBJ1-2; weak D call: TRBD1 (6 bases). V was shortened by 6 bases and J by 4 bases, with 19 bases between the two germline ends. CDR1 and CDR2 from the germline V gene are SGHNT and YYREEE (reference sequence). CDR3 size: 15 residues. As DNA, the CDR3 is TGTGCCAGCACCTCACAGGGAAGGGCGACCTATGGCTACACCTTC. Protein: CASTSQGRATYGYTF. The variable domain in full, completed from reference TRBV5-4 and TRBJ1-2, reads ETGVTQSPTHLIKTRGQQVTLRCSSQSGHNTVSWYQQALGQGPQFIFQYYREEENGRGNFPPRFSGLQFPNYSSELNVNALELDDSALYLCASTSQGRATYGYTFGSGTRLTVV.

This chain connects TRBV4-2 to TRBJ2-7, with unresolved D. The CDR3 sequence is 16 residues long. Germline assignment: CDR1 LGHNA and CDR2 YNFKEQ. Trimming removed 1 base at V and 1 base at J, with 14 bases between. CDR3 protein: CASSQVVFLASYEQYF. Here the CDR3 DNA reads TGTGCCAGCAGCCAAGTCGTGTTTCTGGCTTCCTACGAGCAGTACTTC.

V and J are TRBV30 and TRBJ1-5, with unresolved D. Deletions cut 4 bases from V and 1 base from J, with 11 bases between. CDR3 length: 14 amino acids. In germline, CDR1 is GTSNPN, CDR2 SVGIG (reference sequence). In DNA form, the CDR3 reads TGTGCCTGGAACGACGCGGGAAGCAATCAGCCCCAGCATTTT. Amino acids: CAWNDAGSNQPQHF.

This chain connects TRBV6-1 to TRBJ2-1, with 12 bases that match TRBD1. The CDR3 loop spans 15 amino acids. Germline V gene data show CDR1 as MNHNS and CDR2 as SASEGT. With V trimmed by 6 bases and J by 7 bases, 7 bases remained unmatched. CDR3 in amino acids: CASRAGQGARNEQFF. The CDR3 DNA is TGTGCCAGCAGAGCGGGACAGGGGGCGAGGAATGAGCAGTTCTTC.

The chain employs TRBV29-1 and TRBJ2-5; 9 bases agree with TRBD1. The germline CDR1 and CDR2 sequences are SQVTM and ANQGSEA. Trimming cost V 6 bases and J 2 bases; bases outside gene matches: 7. The CDR3 extends over 14 amino acids. The CDR3 DNA is TGCAGCGTAGCTCCGGGACAGGGTCAAGAGACCCAGTACTTC. Translating it yields CSVAPGQGQETQYF.

The V gene is TRBV9, the J gene TRBJ2-5, with TRBD2 matching over 8 bases. Looked up from germline, CDR1 is SGDLS and CDR2 is YYNGEE. There are 14 residues in the CDR3. The V gene end was trimmed by 3 bases and the J gene end by 5 bases; junction bases not matched to a gene: 6. Here the CDR3 DNA reads TGTGCCAGCAGCGCCCGGGGGGGCGGGGAGACCCAGTACTTC. This translates into CASSARGGGETQYF.

V usage is TRBV27 and J usage is TRBJ1-3; no reliable D call. CDR3 length equals 17 residues. V gave up 5 bases and J gave up 0 bases, with 17 bases separating them. The V gene's germline CDR1 is MNHEY and CDR2 SMNVEV (reference sequence). This CDR3 is CASSPDPTGSSGNTIYF. The DNA for the CDR3 is TGTGCCAGCAGTCCTGACCCGACGGGGAGCTCTGGAAACACCATATATTTT.

The chain employs TRBV4-3 and TRBJ2-2, with D possibly TRBD2 on 6 matching bases. CDR1 LGHNA and CDR2 YSLEER come from the germline V gene. The CDR3 has 15 amino acids. Trimming cost V 4 bases and J 5 bases, with 14 bases left between them. The CDR3 sequence: CASSPTRGYTGELFF. As DNA, the CDR3 is TGCGCCAGCAGCCCTACACGGGGGTATACCGGGGAGCTGTTTTTT.

The V call is TRBV4-2, the J call TRBJ1-1; a possible D gene is TRBD1 (6 bases). The CDR3 is 16 residues long. CDR1 is LGHNA and CDR2 is YNFKEQ in the germline V gene. V was clipped by 0 bases and J by 1 base, with 12 bases between them. The CDR3 sequence is CASSQEMAGANTEAFF. The CDR3 region has the DNA TGTGCCAGCAGCCAAGAAATGGCAGGGGCGAACACTGAAGCTTTCTTT.

This clone showed up just once. The chain links TRBV6-5 to TRBJ2-3; possible D gene TRBD2, 5 bases. Germline V lookup: CDR1 MNHEY, CDR2 SVGAGI. This CDR3 region has 13 residues. The V end lost 6 bases, the J end lost 2 bases, and 9 bases lay between the germline ends. The DNA of the CDR3 is TGTGCCAGCAGCGGACTCAACACAGATACGCAGTATTTT. This translates into CASSGLNTDTQYF.

The V and J genes are TRBV21-1 and TRBJ1-6. TRBV21-1 has pseudogene status. This CDR3 has 16 residues. In DNA, the CDR3 is TGTGCCAGCAGCAAAGGGGTCCCCGCAGCGGATTCACCCCTCCACTTT. It yields the protein CASSKGVPAADSPLHF.

DNA of the CDR3: TGTGCCAGCAGCTATGAGGGCGGCTACGAGCAGTACTTC. Translating it yields CASSYEGGYEQYF. V and J are TRBV7-3 and TRBJ2-7; D perhaps matches TRBD2 (5 bases). Germline loops: CDR1 SGHTA, CDR2 FQGTGA. The CDR3 has 13 residues. Trimming left V 4 bases short and J 3 bases short, with 10 bases between.

The genes are TRBV11-2 and TRBJ2-7, with TRBD1 matching 9 bases. V gave up 5 bases and J gave up 2 bases; unmatched junction bases: 7. The CDR3 covers 15 residues. Germline V gene lookup returns CDR1 SGHAT and CDR2 FQNNGV. CDR3 DNA: TGTGCCAGCAGCCAGATACGACAGGGGGCCTACGAGCAGTACTTC. As protein: CASSQIRQGAYEQYF.

The chain employs TRBV5-1 and TRBJ1-4; no reliable D call. There are 13 residues in the CDR3. The germline V and J ends were trimmed by 0 bases and 5 bases, with 5 bases remaining between them. Germline V gene data show CDR1 as SGHRS and CDR2 as YFSETQ. This CDR3 is CASSLAANEKLFF. The DNA for the CDR3 is TGCGCCAGCAGCTTGGCCGCGAATGAAAAACTGTTTTTT.

The genes are TRBV7-2 and TRBJ1-5; TRBD1 might be the D (6 bases). The CDR3 covers 13 residues. V shed 5 bases and J shed 5 bases, with 10 bases lying between them. Germline V CDR1 and CDR2: SGHTA, FQGNSA. CDR3 nucleotide sequence: TGTGCCAGCAGCCCACAGGGTTATCAGCCCCAGCATTTT. It yields the protein CASSPQGYQPQHF.

CDR3 sequence (DNA): TGTGCCAGCCGACTAGGAGACAGGGCCGATACGCAGTATTTT. Encoded protein: CASRLGDRADTQYF. V gene TRBV6-6 combines with J gene TRBJ2-3, with D maybe TRBD1 (7 bases). The CDR3 covers 14 residues. The V gene's germline CDR1 is MNHNY and CDR2 SVGAGI (reference sequence). Between the trimmed V and J ends, which lost 8 bases and 6 bases, there was a span of 18 bases.

In DNA form, the CDR3 reads TGTGCCAGCAGGCCCCCGGGACTAGCGGACACAGATACGCAGTATTTT. Its protein product is CASRPPGLADTDTQYF. V gene TRBV2 combines with J gene TRBJ2-3, with 11 bases matching TRBD2. Germline CDR1 and CDR2: SNHLY and FYNNEI. After removal of 6 bases from V and 2 bases from J, the junction contained 7 bases not matched to a gene. The CDR3 runs to 16 residues. Complete variable domain (other parts from reference TRBV2 and TRBJ2-3): EPEVTQTPSHQVTQMGQEVILRCVPISNHLYFYWYRQILGQKVEFLVSFYNNEISEKSEIFDDQFSVERPDGSNFTLKIRSTKLEDSAMYFCASRPPGLADTDTQYFGPGTRLTVL.

This clone was recorded only once. The J gene is TRBJ2-2, the V gene TRBV7-6; D is perhaps TRBD1 (5 bases). Trimming stripped 0 bases from V and 0 bases from J, with 8 bases between. There are 16 residues in the CDR3. The germline CDR1 and CDR2 sequences are SGHVS and FNYEAQ. CDR3 region: CASSLAGAANTGELFF. The CDR3 coding sequence is TGTGCCAGCAGCTTAGCTGGGGCTGCGAACACCGGGGAGCTGTTTTTT.

The chain couples TRBV6-1 to TRBJ1-1; tentatively, D is TRBD1 (5 bases). The V gene's germline CDR1 is MNHNS and CDR2 SASEGT. This CDR3 has 13 amino acids. V shed 7 bases and J shed 2 bases, with 11 bases lying between them. CDR3 bases: TGTGCCAGCACGACAGTGCCCAACACTGAAGCTTTCTTT. Its translation is CASTTVPNTEAFF.

This clone is a singleton in its sample. The rearrangement links TRBV5-1 to TRBJ1-1; D is possibly TRBD1 (6 bases). The ends were cut back, 1 base at V and 1 base at J, with 11 bases in the middle. Germline values: CDR1 SGHRS, CDR2 YFSETQ. The CDR3 spans 15 residues. Written as DNA, the CDR3 is TGCGCCAGCAGCTTGTCTGAACAGGGGAACACTGAAGCTTTCTTT. This encodes CASSLSEQGNTEAFF.

This chain joins TRBV7-9 and TRBJ1-1; TRBD1 matches at 7 bases. V lost 4 bases to trimming and J lost 1 base; unmatched junction nucleotides: 6. CDR1 and CDR2 (germline): SEHNR, FQNEAQ (reference sequence). This CDR3 spans 15 amino acids. CDR3 coding DNA: TGTGCCAGCAGCTCCAGACAGGGTGGGAACACTGAAGCTTTCTTT. Translating gives CASSSRQGGNTEAFF.